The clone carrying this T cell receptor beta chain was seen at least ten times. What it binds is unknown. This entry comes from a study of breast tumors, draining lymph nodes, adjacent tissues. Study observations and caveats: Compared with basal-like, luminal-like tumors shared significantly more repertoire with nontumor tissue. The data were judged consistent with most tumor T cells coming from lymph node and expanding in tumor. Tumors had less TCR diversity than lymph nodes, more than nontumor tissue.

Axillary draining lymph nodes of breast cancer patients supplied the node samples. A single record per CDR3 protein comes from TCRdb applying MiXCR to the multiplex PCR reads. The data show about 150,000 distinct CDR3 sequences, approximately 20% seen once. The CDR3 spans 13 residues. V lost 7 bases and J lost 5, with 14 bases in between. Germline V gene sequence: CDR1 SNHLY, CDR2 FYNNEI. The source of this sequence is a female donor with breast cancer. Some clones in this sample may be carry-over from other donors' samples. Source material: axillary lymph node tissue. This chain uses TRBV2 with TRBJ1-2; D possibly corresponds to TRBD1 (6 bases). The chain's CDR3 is CASTTQGWYGYTF. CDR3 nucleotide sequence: TGTGCCAGCACAACACAGGGATGGTATGGCTACACCTTC. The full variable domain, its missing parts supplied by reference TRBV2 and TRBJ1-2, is EPEVTQTPSHQVTQMGQEVILRCVPISNHLYFYWYRQILGQKVEFLVSFYNNEISEKSEIFDDQFSVERPDGSNFTLKIRSTKLEDSAMYFCASTTQGWYGYTFGSGTRLTVV.